This T cell receptor (beta chain) derives from a study of blood T cell repertoires in COVID-19. On the study more broadly: Acute and convalescent COVID-19 specimens originated in the United States, Italy and Spain. The analysed material was cDNA or gDNA that came from T cells, B-cell-depleted T cells, or PBMCs.

Of note for this clone: This CDR3 is also generated by other DNA sequences in the sample.

Germline lookup yields CDR1 SQVTM and CDR2 ANQGSEA. CDR3 length: 14 residues. Source study methods: Amplifying reference gene primers gave estimates of nucleated cell counts. TCRdb's copy holds only in-frame clones and misses some; the assay was immunoSEQ multiplex PCR. Clonal size and the V and J genes are those of that table, whereas D and trimming came from the DNA. The table has around 160,000 clones, around nine tenths seen once. Enrolled during active infection, Seattle patients were then followed longitudinally. This TCR derives from a woman in her 70s with COVID-19, enrolled during active disease. This chain joins TRBV29-1 and TRBJ2-5, with 8 bases identical to TRBD2. The sample was peripheral blood. CDR3 sequence reads: CWVGGPGGGETQYF. The CDR3 bases are TGCTGGGTGGGGGGCCCGGGGGGGGGCGAGACCCAGTACTTC.